This TCR beta chain was captured in a study of CD8 T cells in Susac syndrome. With 6 bases removed from V and 1 base from J, the gap between germline ends came to 10 bases. CDR1 is SGHVS and CDR2 is FNYEAQ in the germline V gene. This CDR3 is 15 amino acids long. An input of about 0.45 to 1 ug of RNA was subjected to reverse transcription using random hexamers. MiXCR was run by TCRdb on the immunoSEQ multiplex PCR reads, yielding one entry per CDR3 protein. The repertoire holds around 150,000 distinct CDR3 sequences, approximately 95% seen once, with 0.18% in the top ten. The chain combines TRBV7-6 with TRBJ2-6, with no clear D. Input material: CD8+ T cells from PBMCs. The receptor's source is a human donor with Susac syndrome. The CDR3 here is CASRADLSGANVLTF. CDR3 coding DNA: TGTGCCAGCAGGGCTGACCTTTCTGGGGCCAACGTCCTGACTTTC.